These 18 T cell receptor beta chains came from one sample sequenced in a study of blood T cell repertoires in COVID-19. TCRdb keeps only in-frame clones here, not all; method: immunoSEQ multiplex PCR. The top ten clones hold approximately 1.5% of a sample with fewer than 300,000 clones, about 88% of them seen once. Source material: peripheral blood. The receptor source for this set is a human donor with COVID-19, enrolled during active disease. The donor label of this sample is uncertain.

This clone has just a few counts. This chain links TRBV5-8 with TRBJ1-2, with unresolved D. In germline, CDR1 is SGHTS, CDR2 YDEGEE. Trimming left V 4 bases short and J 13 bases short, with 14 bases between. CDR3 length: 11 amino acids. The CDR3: CASSLSDLVTF. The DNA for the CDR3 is TGTGCCAGCAGCCTCTCCGATTTAGTCACCTTC. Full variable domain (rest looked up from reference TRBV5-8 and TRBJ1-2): EAGVTQSPTHLIKTRGQQATLRCSPISGHTSVYWYQQALGLGLQFLLWYDEGEERNRGNFPPRFSGRQFPNYSSELNVNALELEDSALYLCASSLSDLVTFGSGTRLTVV.

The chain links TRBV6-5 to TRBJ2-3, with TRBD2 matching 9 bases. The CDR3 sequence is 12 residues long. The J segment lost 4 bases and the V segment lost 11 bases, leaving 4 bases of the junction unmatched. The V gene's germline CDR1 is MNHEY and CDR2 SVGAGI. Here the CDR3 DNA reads TGTGCCTACGCGGGAGGGGCAGATACGCAGTATTTT. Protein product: CAYAGGADTQYF.

The CDR3 here is CATLELAKNIQYF. The CDR3 coding sequence is TGTGCCACCCTGGAGTTAGCCAAAAACATTCAGTACTTC. The genes are TRBV6-5 and TRBJ2-4, with D uncertain. Germline CDR1 and CDR2: MNHEY and SVGAGI. The CDR3 is made up of 13 amino acids. V lost 10 bases, J lost 0 bases, and 10 bases lay in between.

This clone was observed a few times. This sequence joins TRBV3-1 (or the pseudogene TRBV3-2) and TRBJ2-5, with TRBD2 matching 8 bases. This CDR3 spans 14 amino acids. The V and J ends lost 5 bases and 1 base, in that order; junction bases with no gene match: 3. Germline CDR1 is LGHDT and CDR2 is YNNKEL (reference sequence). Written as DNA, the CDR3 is TGTGCCAGCAGCTCGGGGACTAGCCAAGAGACCCAGTACTTC. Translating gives CASSSGTSQETQYF.

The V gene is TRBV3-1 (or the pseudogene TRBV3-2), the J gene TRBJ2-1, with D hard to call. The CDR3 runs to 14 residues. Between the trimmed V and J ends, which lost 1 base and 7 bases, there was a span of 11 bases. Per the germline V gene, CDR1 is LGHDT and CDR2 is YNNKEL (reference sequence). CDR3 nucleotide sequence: TGTGCCAGCAGCCAAGGAGCTGGTGGTAATGAGCAGTTCTTC. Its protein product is CASSQGAGGNEQFF.

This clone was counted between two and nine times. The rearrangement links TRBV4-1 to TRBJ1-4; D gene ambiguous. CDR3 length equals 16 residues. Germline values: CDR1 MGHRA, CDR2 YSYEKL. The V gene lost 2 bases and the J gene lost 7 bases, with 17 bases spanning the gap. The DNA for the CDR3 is TGCGCCAGCAGCCAAACTACACCCTTTTTCGGTGAAAAACTGTTTTTT. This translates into CASSQTTPFFGEKLFF.

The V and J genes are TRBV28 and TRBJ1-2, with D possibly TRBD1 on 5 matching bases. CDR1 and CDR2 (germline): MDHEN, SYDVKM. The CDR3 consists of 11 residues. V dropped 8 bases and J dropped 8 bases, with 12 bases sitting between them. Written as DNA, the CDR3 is TGTGCCAGCGTCAGGGAATACGGCTACACCTTC. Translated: CASVREYGYTF.

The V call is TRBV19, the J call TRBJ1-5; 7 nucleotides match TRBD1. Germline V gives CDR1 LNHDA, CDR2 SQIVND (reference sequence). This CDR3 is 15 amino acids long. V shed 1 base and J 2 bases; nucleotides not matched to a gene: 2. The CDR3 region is CASSIAGQGNQPQHF. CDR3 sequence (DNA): TGTGCCAGTAGTATAGCCGGACAGGGCAATCAGCCCCAGCATTTT.

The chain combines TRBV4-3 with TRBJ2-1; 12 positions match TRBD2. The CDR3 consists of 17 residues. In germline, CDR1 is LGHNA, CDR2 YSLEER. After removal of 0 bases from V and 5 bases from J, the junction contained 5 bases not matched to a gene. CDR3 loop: CASSQERSSGRDNEQFF. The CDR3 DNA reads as TGCGCCAGCAGCCAAGAGCGCTCTAGCGGGAGGGACAATGAGCAGTTCTTC.

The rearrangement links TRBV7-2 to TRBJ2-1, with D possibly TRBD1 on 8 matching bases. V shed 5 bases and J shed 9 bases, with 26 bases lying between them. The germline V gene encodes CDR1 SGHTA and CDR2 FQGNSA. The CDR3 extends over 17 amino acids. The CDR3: CASSPVPTGGVLGEQFF. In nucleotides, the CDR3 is TGTGCCAGCAGCCCAGTACCAACAGGGGGGGTATTAGGTGAGCAGTTCTTC. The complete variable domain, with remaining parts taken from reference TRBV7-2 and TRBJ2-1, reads GAGVSQSPSNKVTEKGKDVELRCDPISGHTALYWYRQSLGQGLEFLIYFQGNSAPDKSGLPSDRFSAERTGGSVSTLTIQRTQQEDSAVYLCASSPVPTGGVLGEQFFGPGTRLTVL.

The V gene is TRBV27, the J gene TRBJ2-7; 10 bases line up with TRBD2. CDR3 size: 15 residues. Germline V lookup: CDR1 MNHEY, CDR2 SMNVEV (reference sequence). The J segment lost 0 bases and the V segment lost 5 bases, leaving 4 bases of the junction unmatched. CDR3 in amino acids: CASSTTSGFSYEQYF. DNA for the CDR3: TGTGCCAGCAGTACGACTAGCGGGTTCTCCTACGAGCAGTACTTC.

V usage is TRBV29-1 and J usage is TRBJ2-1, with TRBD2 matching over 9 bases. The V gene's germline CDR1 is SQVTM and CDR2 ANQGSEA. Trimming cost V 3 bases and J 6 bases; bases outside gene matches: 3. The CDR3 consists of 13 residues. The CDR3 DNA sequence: TGCAGCGTTGAGGTTAGCGGGAGCAATGAGCAGTTCTTC. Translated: CSVEVSGSNEQFF.

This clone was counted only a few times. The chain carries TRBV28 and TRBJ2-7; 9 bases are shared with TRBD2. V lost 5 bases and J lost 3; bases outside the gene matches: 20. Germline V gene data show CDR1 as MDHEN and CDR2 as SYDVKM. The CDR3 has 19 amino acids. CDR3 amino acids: CASSLGLLGGTSSYYEQYF. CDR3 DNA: TGTGCCAGCAGTCTGGGACTTCTTGGGGGGACTAGCAGTTACTACGAGCAGTACTTC.

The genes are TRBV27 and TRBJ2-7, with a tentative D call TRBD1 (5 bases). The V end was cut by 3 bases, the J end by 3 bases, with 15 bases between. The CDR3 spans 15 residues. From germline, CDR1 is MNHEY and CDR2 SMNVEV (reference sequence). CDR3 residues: CASSFGRQKSYEQYF. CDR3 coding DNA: TGTGCCAGCAGTTTTGGTCGACAGAAGAGCTACGAGCAGTACTTC.

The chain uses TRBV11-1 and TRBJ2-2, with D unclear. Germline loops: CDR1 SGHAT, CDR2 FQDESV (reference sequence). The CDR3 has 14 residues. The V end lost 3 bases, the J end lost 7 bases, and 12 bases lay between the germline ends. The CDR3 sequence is CASSFIATGGELFF. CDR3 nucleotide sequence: TGTGCCAGCAGCTTTATAGCTACTGGCGGGGAGCTGTTTTTT. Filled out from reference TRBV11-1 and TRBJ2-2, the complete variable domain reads EAEVAQSPRYKITEKSQAVAFWCDPISGHATLYWYRQILGQGPELLVQFQDESVVDDSQLPKDRFSAERLKGVDSTLKIQPAELGDSAMYLCASSFIATGGELFFGEGSRLTVL.

CDR3 sequence: CASSFPIHSYNEQFF. The CDR3 DNA follows: TGTGCCAGCAGCTTTCCCATCCACTCCTACAATGAGCAGTTCTTC. The rearrangement links TRBV7-6 to TRBJ2-1; no definite D call. CDR1 and CDR2 from the germline V gene are SGHVS and FNYEAQ. V was shortened by 3 bases and J by 0 bases, with 9 bases between the two germline ends. The CDR3 sequence is 15 residues long.

CDR3 region: CASSQEERQPSYEQYF. The CDR3 nucleotides are TGCGCCAGCAGCCAAGAGGAGAGGCAGCCCTCCTACGAGCAGTACTTC. The chain uses TRBV4-3 and TRBJ2-7; no reliable D call. V shed 0 bases and J shed 0 bases, with 12 bases lying between them. The CDR3 consists of 16 residues. Germline V gene sequence: CDR1 LGHNA, CDR2 YSLEER.

The chain's CDR3 is CASSLNGAGGGGYTF. Here the CDR3 DNA reads TGTGCCAGCAGCTTAAATGGGGCAGGGGGCGGCGGCTACACCTTC. The V gene is TRBV7-3, the J gene TRBJ1-2, with 8 bases matching TRBD1. Losses at the gene ends were 1 base for V and 8 bases for J; bases not matched to a gene: 9. Germline loops: CDR1 SGHTA, CDR2 FQGTGA. This CDR3 has 15 amino acids.